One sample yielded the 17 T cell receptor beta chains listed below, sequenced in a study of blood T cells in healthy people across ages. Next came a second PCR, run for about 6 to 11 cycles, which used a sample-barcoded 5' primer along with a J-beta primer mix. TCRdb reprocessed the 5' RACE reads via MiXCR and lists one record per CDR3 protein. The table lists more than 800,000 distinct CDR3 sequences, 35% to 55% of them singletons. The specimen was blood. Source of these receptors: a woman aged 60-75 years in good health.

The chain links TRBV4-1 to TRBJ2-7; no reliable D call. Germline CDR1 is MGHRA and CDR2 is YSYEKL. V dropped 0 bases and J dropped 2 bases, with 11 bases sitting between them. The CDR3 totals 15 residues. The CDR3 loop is CASSQDPWATYEQYF. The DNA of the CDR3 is TGCGCCAGCAGCCAAGATCCTTGGGCCACCTACGAGCAGTACTTC.

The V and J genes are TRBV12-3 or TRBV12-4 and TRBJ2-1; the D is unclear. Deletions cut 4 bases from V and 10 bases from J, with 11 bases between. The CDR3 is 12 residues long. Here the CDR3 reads CASSWALAEQFF. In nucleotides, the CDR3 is TGTGCCAGCAGTTGGGCTTTGGCGGAGCAGTTCTTC.

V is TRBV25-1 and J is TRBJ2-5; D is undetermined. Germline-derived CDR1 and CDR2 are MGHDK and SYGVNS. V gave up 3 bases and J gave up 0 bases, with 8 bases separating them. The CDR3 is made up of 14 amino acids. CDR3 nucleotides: TGTGCCAGCAGTGAGCGGCAGAACCAAGAGACCCAGTACTTC. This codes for CASSERQNQETQYF. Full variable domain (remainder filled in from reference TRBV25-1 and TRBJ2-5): EADIYQTPRYLVIGTGKKITLECSQTMGHDKMYWYQQDPGMELHLIHYSYGVNSTEKGDLSSESTVSRIRTEHFPLTLESARPSHTSQYLCASSERQNQETQYFGPGTRLLVL.

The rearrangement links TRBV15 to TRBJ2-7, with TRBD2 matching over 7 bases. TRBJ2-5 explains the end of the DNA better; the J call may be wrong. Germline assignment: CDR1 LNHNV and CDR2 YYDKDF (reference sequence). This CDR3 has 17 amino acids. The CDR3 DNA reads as TGTGCCACCAGCAGAGATTCGGGGCTAGCGGATTGGGAGACCCAGTACTTC. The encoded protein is CATSRDSGLADWETQYF.

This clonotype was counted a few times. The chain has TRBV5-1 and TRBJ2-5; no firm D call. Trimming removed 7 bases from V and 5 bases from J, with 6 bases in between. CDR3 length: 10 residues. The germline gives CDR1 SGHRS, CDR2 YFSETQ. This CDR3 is CASGDETQYF. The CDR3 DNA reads TGCGCCAGCGGGGATGAGACCCAGTACTTC.

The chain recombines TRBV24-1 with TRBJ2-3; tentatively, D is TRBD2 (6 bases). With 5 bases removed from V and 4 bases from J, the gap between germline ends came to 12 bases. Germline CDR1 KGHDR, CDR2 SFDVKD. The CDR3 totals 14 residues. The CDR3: CATSGSGGPDTQYF. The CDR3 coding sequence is TGTGCCACCAGTGGGTCCGGGGGTCCAGATACGCAGTATTTT.

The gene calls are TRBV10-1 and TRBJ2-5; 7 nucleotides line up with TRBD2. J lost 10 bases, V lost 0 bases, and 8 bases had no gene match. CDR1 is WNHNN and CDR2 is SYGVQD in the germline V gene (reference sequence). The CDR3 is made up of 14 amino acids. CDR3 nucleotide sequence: TGCGCCAGCAGTGAGTCGAGTACTAGCGCCCTCCAGTACTTC. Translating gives CASSESSTSALQYF.

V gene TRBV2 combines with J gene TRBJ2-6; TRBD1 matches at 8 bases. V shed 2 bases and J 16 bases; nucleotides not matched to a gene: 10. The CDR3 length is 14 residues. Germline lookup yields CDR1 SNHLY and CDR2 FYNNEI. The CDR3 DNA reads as TGTGCCAGCAGTGAAAGGGGGACAGGCTGCTTGCTGACTTTC. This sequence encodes CASSERGTGCLLTF.

CDR3 region: CATSDSRSSDEQFF. CDR3 nucleotide sequence: TGTGCCACCAGTGATTCTAGGAGCAGCGATGAGCAGTTCTTC. The J gene is TRBJ2-1, the V gene TRBV24-1; D remains unclear. The V end was cut by 2 bases, the J end by 8 bases, with 12 bases between. The CDR3 is made up of 14 amino acids. In germline, CDR1 is KGHDR, CDR2 SFDVKD.

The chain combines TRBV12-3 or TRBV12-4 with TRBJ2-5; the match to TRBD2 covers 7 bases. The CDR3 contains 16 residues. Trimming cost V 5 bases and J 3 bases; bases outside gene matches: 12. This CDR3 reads CASSPTAGKVKETQYF. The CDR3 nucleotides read TGTGCCAGCAGTCCAACAGCGGGAAAGGTGAAAGAGACCCAGTACTTC.

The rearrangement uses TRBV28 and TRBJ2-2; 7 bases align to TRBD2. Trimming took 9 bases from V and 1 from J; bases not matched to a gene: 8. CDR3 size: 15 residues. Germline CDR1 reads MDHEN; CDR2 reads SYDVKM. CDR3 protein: CASWGEGLNTGELFF. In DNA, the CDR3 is TGTGCCAGTTGGGGGGAGGGCCTGAACACCGGGGAGCTGTTTTTT.

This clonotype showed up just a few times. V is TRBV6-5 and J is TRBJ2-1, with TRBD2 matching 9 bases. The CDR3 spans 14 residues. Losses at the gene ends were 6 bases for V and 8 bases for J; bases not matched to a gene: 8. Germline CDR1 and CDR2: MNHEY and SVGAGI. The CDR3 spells CASSLSGSGHEQFF. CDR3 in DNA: TGTGCCAGCAGCCTTAGCGGGAGCGGACATGAGCAGTTCTTC.

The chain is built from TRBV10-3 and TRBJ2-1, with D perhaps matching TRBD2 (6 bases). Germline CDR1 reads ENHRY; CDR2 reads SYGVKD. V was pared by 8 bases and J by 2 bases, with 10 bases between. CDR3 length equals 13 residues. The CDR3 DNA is TGTGCCATCGGGCGGGAAACCTACAATGAGCAGTTCTTC. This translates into CAIGRETYNEQFF.

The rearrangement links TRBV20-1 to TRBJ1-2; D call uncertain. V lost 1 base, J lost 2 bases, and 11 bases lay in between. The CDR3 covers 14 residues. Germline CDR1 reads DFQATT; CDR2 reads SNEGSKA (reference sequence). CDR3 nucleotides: TGCAGTGCTAGAGCAAACCGGGCGAACTATGGCTACACCTTC. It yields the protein CSARANRANYGYTF.

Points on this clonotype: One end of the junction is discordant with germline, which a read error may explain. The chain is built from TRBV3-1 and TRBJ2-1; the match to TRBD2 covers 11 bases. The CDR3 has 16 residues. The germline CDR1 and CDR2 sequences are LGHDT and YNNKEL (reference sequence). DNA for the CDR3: TGTGCCGGCAGCCAAGTGCTCCTAGCGGGAGGAAATGAGCAGTTCTTC. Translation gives CAGSQVLLAGGNEQFF.

The CDR3 spells CSARDGTSGVYEQYF. The CDR3 nucleotides are TGCAGTGCTAGAGATGGGACTAGCGGGGTCTACGAGCAGTACTTC. This chain links TRBV20-1 with TRBJ2-7; 13 nucleotides align to TRBD2. Germline V lookup: CDR1 DFQATT, CDR2 SNEGSKA (reference sequence). The CDR3 contains 15 residues. V lost 0 bases, J lost 3 bases, and 2 bases stayed unmatched.

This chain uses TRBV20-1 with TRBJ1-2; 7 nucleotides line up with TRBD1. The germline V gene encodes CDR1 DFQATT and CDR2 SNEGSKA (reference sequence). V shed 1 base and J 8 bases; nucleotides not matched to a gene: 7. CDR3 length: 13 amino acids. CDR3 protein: CSARARTGSGYTF. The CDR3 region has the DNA TGCAGTGCTAGAGCCCGGACAGGCTCGGGCTACACCTTC.